The clone carrying this TCR beta chain was observed a few times. This entry comes from a study of CD8+ T cells in alopecia areata. In each case, RNA was isolated and then reverse transcribed into cDNA as the sequencing template. Sequencing was performed with immunoSEQ multiplex PCR; in TCRdb, only in-frame clones are kept and a portion is missing. Seen here are hundreds of thousands of clones, roughly 60% observed once, and the top ten hold 0.93%. Treatment of the sample: oral pan-JAK inhibitor, 5-10 mg twice daily. Researchers gathered lesional scalp punch biopsies and peripheral blood from patients with alopecia areata. V was cut by 2 bases and J by 3 bases, with 4 bases left in between. Looked up from germline, CDR1 is MNHEY and CDR2 is SVGAGI. The CDR3 is made up of 12 amino acids.

This receptor was obtained from a human donor with alopecia areata. V usage is TRBV6-5 and J usage is TRBJ1-1; D uncertain. This specimen was CD4+ T cells sorted from blood, taken at week 52, from a patient treated with tofacitinib. In DNA, the CDR3 is TGTGCCAGCAGTTACCGGGACACTGAAGCTTTCTTT. It specifies CASSYRDTEAFF.